This paragraph covers one T cell receptor beta chain sequence. Its antigen is not known. The data belong to a study of OX40 agonist ivuxolimab in advanced cancers. Study overall: Patients took ivuxolimab, an agonistic anti-OX40 (CD134) antibody. Study observations and caveats: CD4+ T cells averaged fewer expanded clones than CD8+ T cells. There were also nonresponders showing low normalized T-cell clonal expansion.

Sequenced by immunoSEQ multiplex PCR; TCRdb stores in-frame clones only, minus some. The table has roughly 150,000 clones, 85% to 95% seen once; the top ten hold about 0.31%. At baseline, cycle 4 day 1, and cycle 7 day 1, blood was sampled. The ends were cut back, 3 bases at V and 0 bases at J, with 6 bases in the middle. From germline, CDR1 is SGHTA and CDR2 FQGNSA. The length of the CDR3 is 14 residues. The sequence was collected from an adult with an advanced solid tumor such as melanoma, head and neck, liver or kidney cancer. The J gene is TRBJ1-3, the V gene TRBV7-2; the D gene is possibly TRBD1 (5 bases). The sequencing used CD4+ or CD8+ T cells sorted from blood, collected in a trial of the OX40 agonist ivuxolimab. The CDR3 nucleotides are TGTGCCAGCAGCTTGAGGGGCTCTGGAAACACCATATATTTT. Its translation: CASSLRGSGNTIYF.